This T cell receptor (beta chain) was identified during a study of T cell repertoires in cytomegalovirus infection. TCRdb recomputed calls from the reads with MiXCR, one row per CDR3 protein. This table has roughly 230,000 distinct CDR3 sequences, approximately 13% appearing once. The V gene's germline CDR1 is SEHNR and CDR2 FQNEAQ (reference sequence). Trimming cost V 5 bases and J 8 bases, with 36 bases left between them. This CDR3 has 20 amino acids. The TCR sequence derives from a human donor in good health (CMV status not recorded). Some clones in this sample may be carry-over from other donors' samples. The sequencing sample was made of PBMCs. V gene TRBV7-9 combines with J gene TRBJ1-2, with D possibly TRBD1 on 5 matching bases. CDR3 sequence reads: CASSATLIQAGPIVRGGYTF. The CDR3 DNA is TGTGCCAGCAGCGCAACTCTAATCCAGGCAGGGCCCATAGTGCGTGGGGGCTACACCTTC. Supplemented by reference TRBV7-9 and TRBJ1-2, the full variable domain reads DTGVSQNPRHKITKRGQNVTFRCDPISEHNRLYWYRQTLGQGPEFLTYFQNEAQLEKSRLLSDRFSAERPKGSFSTLEIQRTEQGDSAMYLCASSATLIQAGPIVRGGYTFGSGTRLTVV.